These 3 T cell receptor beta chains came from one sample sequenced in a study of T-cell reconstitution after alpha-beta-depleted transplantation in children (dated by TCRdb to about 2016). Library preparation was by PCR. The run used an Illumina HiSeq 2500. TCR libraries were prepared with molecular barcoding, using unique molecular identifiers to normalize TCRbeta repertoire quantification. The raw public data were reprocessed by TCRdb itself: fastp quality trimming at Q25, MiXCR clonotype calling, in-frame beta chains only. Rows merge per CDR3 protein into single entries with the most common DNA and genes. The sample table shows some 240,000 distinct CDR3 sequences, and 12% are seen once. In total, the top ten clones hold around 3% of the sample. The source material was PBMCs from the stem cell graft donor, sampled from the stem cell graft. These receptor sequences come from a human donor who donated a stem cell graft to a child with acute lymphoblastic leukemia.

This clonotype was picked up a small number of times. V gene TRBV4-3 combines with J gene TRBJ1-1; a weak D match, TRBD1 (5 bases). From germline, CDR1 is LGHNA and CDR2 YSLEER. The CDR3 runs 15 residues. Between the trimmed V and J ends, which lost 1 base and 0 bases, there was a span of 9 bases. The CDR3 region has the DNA TGCGCCAGCAGCCAAGCGGGAGGGGTGAACACTGAAGCTTTCTTT. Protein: CASSQAGGVNTEAFF.

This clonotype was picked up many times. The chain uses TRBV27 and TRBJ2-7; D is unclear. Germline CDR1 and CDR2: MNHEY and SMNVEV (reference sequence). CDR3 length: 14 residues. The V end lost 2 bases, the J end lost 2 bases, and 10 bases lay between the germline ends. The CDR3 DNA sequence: TGTGCCAGCAGTTTACGGCGCGGTCCCTACGAGCAGTACTTC. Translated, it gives CASSLRRGPYEQYF.

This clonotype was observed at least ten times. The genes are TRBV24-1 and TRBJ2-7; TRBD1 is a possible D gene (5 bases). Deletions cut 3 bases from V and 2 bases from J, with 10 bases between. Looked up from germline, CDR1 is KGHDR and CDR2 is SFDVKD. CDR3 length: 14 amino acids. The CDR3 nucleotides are TGTGCCACCAGTGATGGGGCAGGAGCCTACGAGCAGTACTTC. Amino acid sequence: CATSDGAGAYEQYF.